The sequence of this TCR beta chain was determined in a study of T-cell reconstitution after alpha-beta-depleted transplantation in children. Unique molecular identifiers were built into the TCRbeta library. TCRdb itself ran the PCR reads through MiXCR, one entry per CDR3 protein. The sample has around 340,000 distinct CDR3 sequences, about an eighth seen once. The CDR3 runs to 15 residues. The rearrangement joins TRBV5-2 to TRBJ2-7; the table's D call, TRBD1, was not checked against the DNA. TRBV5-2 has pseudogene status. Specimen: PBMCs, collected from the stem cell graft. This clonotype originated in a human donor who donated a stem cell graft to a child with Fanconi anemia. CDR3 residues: CAMGPGPLSSYEQYF. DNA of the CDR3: TGTGCCATGGGACCCGGGCCACTTAGCTCCTACGAGCAGTACTTC.